The 17 T cell receptor beta chains below come from one sample, sequenced in a study of blood T cell repertoires in COVID-19. Clones were read by immunoSEQ multiplex PCR, and TCRdb kept only the in-frame ones, dropping some. The data contain more than 55,000 clones, 60% to 80% of them singletons. Specimen: peripheral blood. Receptors originate from a man aged 55 to 69 with acute or convalescent COVID-19.

This chain connects TRBV7-2 to TRBJ2-5; 7 nucleotides line up with TRBD2. Germline V gene data show CDR1 as SGHTA and CDR2 as FQGNSA. V lost 3 bases, J lost 4 bases, and 5 bases stayed unmatched. The CDR3 has 14 amino acids. The DNA for the CDR3 is TGTGCCAGCAGCTTGCGACTAGCCTCAGAGACCCAGTACTTC. Its translation: CASSLRLASETQYF.

This chain connects TRBV5-1 to TRBJ1-1, with a weak D call TRBD1 (5 bases). V was pared by 3 bases and J by 5 bases, with 11 bases between. From germline, CDR1 is SGHRS and CDR2 YFSETQ. This CDR3 has 13 residues. CDR3 sequence (DNA): TGCGCCAGCAGCTGGGGAGGGGTGACTGAAGCTTTCTTT. Residues: CASSWGGVTEAFF.

The gene calls are TRBV19 and TRBJ2-7; D unresolved. The CDR3 contains 12 residues. Per the germline V gene, CDR1 is LNHDA and CDR2 is SQIVND (reference sequence). V was trimmed by 5 bases and J by 2 bases, leaving 7 bases between them. The CDR3 sequence is CASSSDTYEQYF. The CDR3 DNA reads as TGTGCCAGTAGTTCAGATACCTACGAGCAGTACTTC.

V gene TRBV21-1 combines with J gene TRBJ1-5. TRBV21-1 is a known pseudogene. This CDR3 has 19 residues. This chain's CDR3 is CASSKGGGGRGYGNQPQHF. The DNA of the CDR3 is TGTGCCAGCAGCAAAGGAGGCGGGGGCAGGGGCTACGGCAATCAGCCCCAGCATTTT.

This clone was observed once. This chain uses TRBV5-4 with TRBJ1-3; 8 nucleotides align to TRBD1. After removal of 5 bases from V and 2 bases from J, the junction contained 9 bases not matched to a gene. Germline assignment: CDR1 SGHNT and CDR2 YYREEE (reference sequence). The CDR3 covers 16 residues. CDR3 nucleotides: TGTGCCAGCAGTCCGGCAGGGGGCGAGACTGGAAACACCATATATTTT. Translated: CASSPAGGETGNTIYF. Complete variable domain (other parts from reference TRBV5-4 and TRBJ1-3): ETGVTQSPTHLIKTRGQQVTLRCSSQSGHNTVSWYQQALGQGPQFIFQYYREEENGRGNFPPRFSGLQFPNYSSELNVNALELDDSALYLCASSPAGGETGNTIYFGEGSWLTVV.

The rearrangement links TRBV11-2 to TRBJ2-1, with 8 bases aligning to TRBD1. Germline loops: CDR1 SGHAT, CDR2 FQNNGV. V shed 4 bases, J shed 8 bases, and the junction held 7 bases outside the gene matches. The CDR3 contains 14 residues. CDR3 loop: CASSWEDRVDEQFF. DNA for the CDR3: TGTGCCAGCAGCTGGGAGGACAGGGTGGATGAGCAGTTCTTC.

The chain couples TRBV6-6 to TRBJ1-4; D unclear. There are 14 residues in the CDR3. V was cut by 4 bases and J by 6 bases, with 12 bases left in between. The germline V gene encodes CDR1 MNHNY and CDR2 SVGAGI (reference sequence). DNA for the CDR3: TGTGCCAGCAGTTCCTACCGGGGTTATGAAAAACTGTTTTTT. Protein sequence: CASSSYRGYEKLFF.

Only a few counts were recorded for this clone. The chain employs TRBV5-6 and TRBJ2-1; TRBD1 matches at 7 bases. V lost 0 bases, J lost 2 bases, and 2 bases stayed unmatched. Germline CDR1 and CDR2: SGHDT and YYEEEE. CDR3 length: 15 amino acids. Here the CDR3 DNA reads TGTGCCAGCAGCTTGGACAGGGGAGCCTACAATGAGCAGTTCTTC. Protein product: CASSLDRGAYNEQFF. The whole variable domain, remainder taken from reference TRBV5-6 and TRBJ2-1, is DAGVTQSPTHLIKTRGQQVTLRCSPKSGHDTVSWYQQALGQGPQFIFQYYEEEERQRGNFPDRFSGHQFPNYSSELNVNALLLGDSALYLCASSLDRGAYNEQFFGPGTRLTVL.

The chain links TRBV24-1 to TRBJ2-6; tentatively, D is TRBD2 (5 bases). Per the germline V gene, CDR1 is KGHDR and CDR2 is SFDVKD. The CDR3 is made up of 17 amino acids. V was clipped by 1 base and J by 8 bases, with 17 bases between them. Here the CDR3 DNA reads TGTGCCACCAGTGATTTATCGGGCCCCGGAGGATCCAACGTCCTGACTTTC. Translation gives CATSDLSGPGGSNVLTF.

This clone was seen a handful of times. This sequence joins TRBV29-1 and TRBJ1-2; weak D call: TRBD1 (6 bases). Trimming took off 4 bases at V and 5 bases at J, with 14 bases between the two ends. The CDR3 consists of 13 residues. CDR1 is SQVTM, CDR2 ANQGSEA, per germline. CDR3 region: CSVGGGEGYGYTF. The CDR3 bases are TGCAGCGTTGGAGGGGGGGAGGGTTATGGCTACACCTTC.

In DNA, the CDR3 is TGTGCCAGCATGGACAGGTCCACCTACGAGCAGTACTTC. It encodes CASMDRSTYEQYF. The chain employs TRBV5-4 and TRBJ2-7; TRBD1 agrees at 7 bases. V was clipped by 6 bases and J by 2 bases; unmatched bases: 5. The germline gives CDR1 SGHNT, CDR2 YYREEE (reference sequence). This CDR3 region has 13 residues.

The genes are TRBV19 and TRBJ1-1, with D maybe TRBD1 (6 bases). V was trimmed by 7 bases and J by 4 bases, leaving 16 bases between them. The CDR3 length is 14 residues. From germline, CDR1 is LNHDA and CDR2 SQIVND (reference sequence). CDR3 nucleotides: TGTGCCAGTACTCGAGGGGGGGGAAGCACTGAAGCTTTCTTT. Its translation is CASTRGGGSTEAFF.

The gene calls are TRBV5-4 and TRBJ1-4; the D gene is possibly TRBD1 (6 bases). The CDR3 sequence is 15 residues long. V shed 2 bases and J shed 0 bases, with 8 bases lying between them. CDR1 is SGHNT, CDR2 YYREEE, per germline (reference sequence). The CDR3 is CASSFRQATNEKLFF. The CDR3 nucleotides read TGTGCCAGCAGCTTCCGACAGGCAACTAATGAAAAACTGTTTTTT.

This clone occurred once. The CDR3 DNA reads as TGTGCCACCAGTGATTTGAGAGGGTATGAGCAGTTCTTC. Amino acids: CATSDLRGYEQFF. This chain links TRBV24-1 with TRBJ2-1; maybe TRBD2 (5 bases). V shed 0 bases and J shed 8 bases, with 7 bases lying between them. The CDR3 covers 13 residues. The germline V gene has CDR1 KGHDR and CDR2 SFDVKD.

This clone was seen once. Here the CDR3 DNA reads TGTGCCAGCAGCGTAAGTCAGGGGTTGAGTGGCTACACCTTC. This gives the protein CASSVSQGLSGYTF. V and J are TRBV9 and TRBJ1-2, with a possible D match to TRBD1 (6 bases). Trimming took 1 base from V and 7 from J, leaving 14 bases between them. Germline V gene lookup returns CDR1 SGDLS and CDR2 YYNGEE. This CDR3 is built from 14 residues.

V is TRBV4-2 and J is TRBJ2-3; possible D gene TRBD2, 7 bases. This CDR3 is 15 amino acids long. Germline V gives CDR1 LGHNA, CDR2 YNFKEQ. V was clipped by 0 bases and J by 4 bases, with 11 bases between them. The DNA of the CDR3 is TGTGCCAGCAGCCAAGATGGGGGGGCGGCAGATACGCAGTATTTT. As protein: CASSQDGGAADTQYF.

The V call is TRBV29-1, the J call TRBJ2-2, with a weak D call TRBD1 (6 bases). V was shortened by 4 bases and J by 7 bases, with 10 bases between the two germline ends. Per germline, CDR1 SQVTM and CDR2 ANQGSEA. The CDR3 consists of 12 residues. This chain's CDR3 is CSVVRGNGELFF. CDR3 in DNA: TGCAGCGTTGTGAGGGGGAACGGGGAGCTGTTTTTT.